This TCR beta chain is drawn from a study of early T cells in non-severe SARS-CoV-2 infection (dated by TCRdb to the early 2020s). Broadly, across the study: Because TCR sequencing relied on bulk RNA taken from unsorted whole blood, pairing of alpha and beta chains was not possible. Overall study results and their limits: VDJdb matching was skewed toward anti-spike CD8 responses and likely underestimated virus-specific expansions by missing private and CD4 specificities.

Receptor amplification or capture employed 5' RACE. This sample was sequenced with a NextSeq 500. The TCR library protocol attached unique molecular identifiers to individual cDNA molecules to correct for sequencing error and PCR bias. Sequencing covered both TCR alpha and beta chains, and within each sample the abundances of alpha and beta sequences were tightly co-correlated. The source study handled its data this way. Decombinator V4 was used to annotate TCR sequences for V gene, J gene and CDR3. Expanded TCRs were defined as changing significantly between any two time points under a Poisson model with p below 0.0001. TCR abundances were normalised to the total number of TCRs sequenced in each sample and reported as counts per million. TRAV1-2 paired with TRAJ12, TRAJ20 or TRAJ33 defined MAIT TCRs, while TRAV10 paired with TRAJ18 defined iNKT TCRs. VDJdb, accessed 1 November 2021, was searched for CMV, EBV and SARS-CoV-2 annotated TCRs, excluding TCRs annotated for multiple antigens. TCRdb's own reprocessing of the public reads used fastp at Q25 and MiXCR and kept productive beta chains. CDR3 protein duplicates are merged, each entry listing the most common genes and DNA. TCRdb's processing, not the study's, gives the V and J calls here. A total of tens of thousands of distinct CDR3 sequences appear in this sample, more than 5.5% of them only once. In total, the top ten clones hold 3.4% of the sample.

The junction shows trimming of 0 bases on V and 4 bases on J, plus 12 bases between the germline ends. CDR1 SGHAT and CDR2 FQNNGV were looked up in the germline V gene. The CDR3 runs 15 residues from the cysteine to the phenylalanine. Only the CDR3 region is kept as DNA, spanning 45 bases read in frame from base 1. Set within a cohort of healthcare workers in London, UK, this nested case-control study involved weekly PCR testing of nasopharyngeal swabs along with blood sampling. Healthcare workers were recruited during the week of the UK lockdown, between 23 and 31 March 2020, and followed weekly for up to 16 weeks. Remarks on this clonotype: The antigen this receptor binds is unknown. No base quality information exists; no much larger clone differs at one position.

The clonotype comes from an adult who was a healthcare worker with PCR-confirmed SARS-CoV-2 infection or an uninfected control (not recorded which). Specimen: whole blood, collected at baseline. The chain is made from TRBV11-2 and TRBJ2-5; the best D guess is TRBD2, with 5 bases matching. The CDR3 loop reads CASSLEIASRETQYF. The base sequence is TGTGCCAGCAGCTTAGAGATAGCGTCGAGAGAGACCCAGTACTTC.